Presented here are 5 T cell receptor beta chains from one specimen sequenced in a study of long-term antiretroviral therapy in people with HIV (dated by TCRdb to between 2021 and 2024). Sequencing of the TRB variable region was done with the immunoSEQ hsTCRB v3.0 assay at survey level resolution. TCRdb took this table from immuneACCESS and kept in-frame rearrangements with V and J called. Such tables lack part of the clones; where checked against another copy, unresolved V genes explain under half of the gap, and the rest is unexplained. The sample profile shows 35,000 to 45,000 clones; around 94% of them were found once. The ten largest clones take up 3.6% of the sample. The source material was unsorted PBMCs, sampled 4.1 years after starting antiretroviral therapy. These receptors were taken from a woman aged 50 to 65 with HIV.

This clone was detected once. The chain has TRBV9 and TRBJ1-1, with D tentatively TRBD1 (5 bases). Per germline, CDR1 SGDLS and CDR2 YYNGEE. The CDR3 covers 13 residues. V was clipped by 1 base and J by 10 bases, with 14 bases between them. The CDR3 loop is CASSVISGTGAFF. DNA of the CDR3: TGTGCCAGCAGCGTAATTTCCGGGACGGGAGCTTTCTTT.

The chain is built from TRBV7-9 and TRBJ2-7; tentative D call: TRBD2 (5 bases). Trimming shortened V by 5 bases and J by 0 bases, and 17 bases separated the two germline ends. The CDR3 totals 16 residues. Germline values: CDR1 SEHNR, CDR2 FQNEAQ (reference sequence). The CDR3 sequence: CASSGSGLKSSYEQYF. CDR3 DNA sequence: TGTGCCAGCAGCGGCTCGGGGTTAAAGAGCTCCTACGAGCAGTACTTC.

V usage is TRBV11-2 and J usage is TRBJ2-3, with TRBD2 matching 11 bases. This CDR3 has 17 amino acids. Germline CDR1 and CDR2: SGHAT and FQNNGV. With V trimmed by 1 base and J by 3 bases, 6 bases remained unmatched. CDR3 protein: CASSLATSGVRTDTQYF. CDR3 nucleotide sequence: TGTGCCAGCAGCTTAGCGACTAGCGGGGTCAGGACAGATACGCAGTATTTT.

The CDR3 here is CASSPSLSGGRRGTQYF. As DNA, the CDR3 is TGTGCCAGCAGCCCCAGCCTTAGCGGGGGTCGCAGGGGTACGCAGTATTTT. The chain recombines TRBV7-9 with TRBJ2-3, with TRBD2 identical over 9 bases. V dropped 5 bases and J dropped 8; count of bases not matched to a gene: 17. Per the germline V gene, CDR1 is SEHNR and CDR2 is FQNEAQ (reference sequence). This CDR3 is built from 17 residues.

This chain connects TRBV4-1 to TRBJ2-1; D assignment may be TRBD1 or TRBD2 (5 bases each). V lost 0 bases and J lost 9, with 9 bases in between. Germline V gives CDR1 MGHRA, CDR2 YSYEKL. The CDR3 is made up of 13 amino acids. CDR3 nucleotides: TGCGCCAGCAGCCAAGATGGGGGTAGTGAGCAGTTCTTC. Translation gives CASSQDGGSEQFF.